This T cell receptor (beta chain) was identified during a study of Tregs in tolerant kidney transplant recipients. Study-level points and caveats: Antigen-driven expansion was suggested because donor-specific Tregs expanded more than all Tregs in tolerant patients. Tregs expanded with activated donor B cells seemed most donor-specific.

Mixed chimerism was transient after nonmyeloablative marrow transplants from related graft donors. Unstimulated regulatory T cells (CD4+CD25+CD127-), CD4+CD25- non-regulatory cells, CD4 and CD8 cells were FACS-sorted from thawed PBMCs. Profiled with immunoSEQ multiplex PCR; TCRdb holds only in-frame clones, not every one. The sample has about 81,000 clones, 90% to 95% seen once. Notes on this clone: Its antigen is not known.

The V and J ends lost 8 bases and 0 bases respectively, with 13 bases between them. Germline values: CDR1 SQVTM, CDR2 ANQGSEA. The CDR3 has 13 amino acids. The V call is TRBV29-1, the J call TRBJ1-1; D is perhaps TRBD1 (6 bases). The TCR comes from a human patient who received a combined kidney and bone marrow transplant. Some T cells may be the graft donor's. The material was CD4+ T cells from blood (PBMCs), obtained 24 months after the transplant. CDR3 protein: CSTGQSMNTEAFF. The CDR3 DNA is TGCAGCACTGGACAGTCCATGAACACTGAAGCTTTCTTT.